This T cell receptor beta chain was sequenced for a study of shared clonotypes between healthy human individuals. Overall study: The composition of the donors was a couple of women and three men aged 18 to 49. Study results and limitations: Naive subsets, compared against memory subsets, generally had larger estimated richness values. Compared with clonotypes that all four donors shared, non-shared clonotypes had lower generation probabilities.

The CDR3 sequence is 14 residues long. Germline CDR1 and CDR2: MDHEN and SYDVKM. The J segment lost 8 bases and the V segment lost 4 bases, leaving 4 bases of the junction unmatched. This table comes from immunoSEQ multiplex PCR, and its TCRdb copy is limited to in-frame clones, with some not included. The repertoire holds about 2 million clones, roughly 94% seen once, with roughly 1% in the top ten. With respect to this clone: Its antigen remains unknown.

Terminally differentiated effector memory CD45RA+ cells were left out of the naive CD8 fraction, which was CD45RO-negative and positively selected for CCR7. Recent acute infections and vaccinations were absent in the healthy HIV-negative adult donors. The rearrangement uses TRBV28 and TRBJ1-4; 10 nucleotides align to TRBD1. The clonotype was recovered from a man between 18 and 29 years old in good health. The sequenced sample was naive CD8+ T cells sorted from blood. The CDR3 sequence: CASSWDRGGEKLFF. The CDR3, as DNA: TGTGCCAGCAGTTGGGACAGGGGAGGCGAAAAACTGTTTTTT.